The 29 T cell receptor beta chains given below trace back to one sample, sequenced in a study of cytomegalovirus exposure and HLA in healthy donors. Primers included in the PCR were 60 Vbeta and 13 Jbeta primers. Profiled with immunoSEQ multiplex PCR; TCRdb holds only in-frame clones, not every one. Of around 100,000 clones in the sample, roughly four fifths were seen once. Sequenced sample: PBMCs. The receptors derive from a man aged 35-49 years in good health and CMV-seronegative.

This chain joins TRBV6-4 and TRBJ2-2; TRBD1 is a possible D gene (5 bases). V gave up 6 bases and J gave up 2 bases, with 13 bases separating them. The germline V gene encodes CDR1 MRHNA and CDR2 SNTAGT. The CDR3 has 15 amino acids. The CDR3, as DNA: TGTGCCAGCAGCCACGGACAAGCTAACACCGGGGAGCTGTTTTTT. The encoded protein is CASSHGQANTGELFF.

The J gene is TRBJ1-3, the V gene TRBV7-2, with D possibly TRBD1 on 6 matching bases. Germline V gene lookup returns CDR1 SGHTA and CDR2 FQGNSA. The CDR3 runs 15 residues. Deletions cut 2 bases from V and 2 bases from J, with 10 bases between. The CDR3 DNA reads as TGTGCCAGCAGCTTAAGAGGGGGAACTGGAAACACCATATATTTT. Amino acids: CASSLRGGTGNTIYF.

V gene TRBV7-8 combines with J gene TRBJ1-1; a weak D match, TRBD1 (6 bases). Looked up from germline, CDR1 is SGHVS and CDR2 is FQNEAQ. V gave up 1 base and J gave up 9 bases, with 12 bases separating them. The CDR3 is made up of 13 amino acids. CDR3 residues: CASSLEWTAKAFF. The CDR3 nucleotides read TGTGCCAGCAGCTTAGAGTGGACAGCGAAAGCTTTCTTT.

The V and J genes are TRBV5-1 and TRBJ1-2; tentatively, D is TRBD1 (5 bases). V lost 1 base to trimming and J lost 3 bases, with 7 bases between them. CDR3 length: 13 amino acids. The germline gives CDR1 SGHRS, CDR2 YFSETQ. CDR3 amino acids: CASSLLGDYGYTF. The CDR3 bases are TGCGCCAGCAGCTTGCTAGGGGACTATGGCTACACCTTC.

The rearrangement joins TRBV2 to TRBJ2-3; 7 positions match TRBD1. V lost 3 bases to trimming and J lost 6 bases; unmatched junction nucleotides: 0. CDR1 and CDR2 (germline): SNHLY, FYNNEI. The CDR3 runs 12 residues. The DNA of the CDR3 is TGTGCCAGCAGTGACAGGGGGGATACGCAGTATTTT. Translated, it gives CASSDRGDTQYF.

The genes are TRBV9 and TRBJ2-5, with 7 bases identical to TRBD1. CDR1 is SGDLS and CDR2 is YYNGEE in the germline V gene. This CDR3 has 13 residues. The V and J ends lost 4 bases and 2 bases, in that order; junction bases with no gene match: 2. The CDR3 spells CASSRDSQETQYF. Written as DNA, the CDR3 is TGTGCCAGCAGCCGGGACAGTCAAGAGACCCAGTACTTC.

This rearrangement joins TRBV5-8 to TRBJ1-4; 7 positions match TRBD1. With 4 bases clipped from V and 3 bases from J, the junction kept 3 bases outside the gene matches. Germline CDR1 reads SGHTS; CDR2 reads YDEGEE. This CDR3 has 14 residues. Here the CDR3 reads CASSPGTANEKLFF. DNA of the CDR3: TGTGCCAGCAGCCCGGGGACAGCTAATGAAAAACTGTTTTTT.

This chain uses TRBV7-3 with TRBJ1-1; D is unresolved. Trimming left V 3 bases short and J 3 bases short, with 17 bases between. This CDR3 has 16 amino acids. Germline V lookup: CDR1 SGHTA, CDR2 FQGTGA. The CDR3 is CASSFGPPGYDTEAFF. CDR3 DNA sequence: TGTGCCAGCAGCTTCGGCCCTCCGGGGTACGACACTGAAGCTTTCTTT.

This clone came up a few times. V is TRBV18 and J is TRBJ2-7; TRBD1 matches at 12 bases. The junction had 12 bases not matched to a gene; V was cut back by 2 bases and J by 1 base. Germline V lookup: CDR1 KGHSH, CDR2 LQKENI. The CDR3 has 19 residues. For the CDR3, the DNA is TGTGCCAGCTCACCAACTCCTGGGACAGGGGGCGCGGGTTCCTACGAGCAGTACTTC. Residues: CASSPTPGTGGAGSYEQYF.

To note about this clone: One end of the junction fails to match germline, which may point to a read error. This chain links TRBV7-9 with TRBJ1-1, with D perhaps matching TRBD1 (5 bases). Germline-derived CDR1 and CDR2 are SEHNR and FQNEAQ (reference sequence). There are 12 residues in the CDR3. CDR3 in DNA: TGTTCCAGCAGCTTAAGGGGCGCTGAAGCTTTCTTT. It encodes CSSSLRGAEAFF.

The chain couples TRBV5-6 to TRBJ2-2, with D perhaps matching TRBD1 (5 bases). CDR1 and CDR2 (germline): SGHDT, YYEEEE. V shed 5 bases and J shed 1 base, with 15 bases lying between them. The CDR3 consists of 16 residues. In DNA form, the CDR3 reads TGTGCCAGCAGAAGCTTGGGCCAGGGGAACACCGGGGAGCTGTTTTTT. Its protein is CASRSLGQGNTGELFF.

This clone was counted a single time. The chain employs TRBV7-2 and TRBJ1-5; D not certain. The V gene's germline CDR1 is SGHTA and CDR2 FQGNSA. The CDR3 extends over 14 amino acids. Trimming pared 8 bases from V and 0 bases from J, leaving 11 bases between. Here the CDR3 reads CASSSLYSNQPQHF. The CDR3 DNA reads TGTGCCAGCTCTTCTCTTTATAGCAATCAGCCCCAGCATTTT. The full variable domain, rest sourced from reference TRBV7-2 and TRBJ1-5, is GAGVSQSPSNKVTEKGKDVELRCDPISGHTALYWYRQSLGQGLEFLIYFQGNSAPDKSGLPSDRFSAERTGGSVSTLTIQRTQQEDSAVYLCASSSLYSNQPQHFGDGTRLSIL.

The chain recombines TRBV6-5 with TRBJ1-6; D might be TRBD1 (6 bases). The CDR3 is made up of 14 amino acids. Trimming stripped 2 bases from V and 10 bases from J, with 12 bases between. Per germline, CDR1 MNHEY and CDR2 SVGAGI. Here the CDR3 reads CASSYAQGYSPLHF. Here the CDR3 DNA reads TGTGCCAGCAGTTACGCGCAGGGGTACTCACCCCTCCACTTT.

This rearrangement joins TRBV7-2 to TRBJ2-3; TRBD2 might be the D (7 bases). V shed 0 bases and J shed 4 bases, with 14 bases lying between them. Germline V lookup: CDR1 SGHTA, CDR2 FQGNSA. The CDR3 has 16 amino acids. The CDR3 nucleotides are TGTGCCAGCAGCTTAGCGGGGGGGCCACGTGCAGATACGCAGTATTTT. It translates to CASSLAGGPRADTQYF.

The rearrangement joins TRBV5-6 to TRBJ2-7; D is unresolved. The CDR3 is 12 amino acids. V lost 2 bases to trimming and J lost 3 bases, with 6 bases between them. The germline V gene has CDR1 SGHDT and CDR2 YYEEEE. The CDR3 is CASSFQDYEQYF. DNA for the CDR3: TGTGCCAGCAGCTTCCAGGACTACGAGCAGTACTTC.

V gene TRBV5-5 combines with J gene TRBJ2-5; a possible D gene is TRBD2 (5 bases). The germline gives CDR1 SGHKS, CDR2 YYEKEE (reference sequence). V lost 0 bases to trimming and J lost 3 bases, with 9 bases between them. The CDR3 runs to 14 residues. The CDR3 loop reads CASSLDGAEETQYF. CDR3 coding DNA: TGTGCCAGCAGCTTGGACGGAGCGGAAGAGACCCAGTACTTC.

CDR3 in DNA: TGTGCCAGCAGCTTGTGGGCAGAGCGGGCGTCGGAGCAGTATTTT. Translated, it gives CASSLWAERASEQYF. This chain connects TRBV5-4 to TRBJ2-3; maybe TRBD2 (6 bases). Trimming cost V 1 base and J 11 bases, with 20 bases left between them. Germline CDR1 SGHNT, CDR2 YYREEE (reference sequence). The CDR3 sequence is 15 residues long.

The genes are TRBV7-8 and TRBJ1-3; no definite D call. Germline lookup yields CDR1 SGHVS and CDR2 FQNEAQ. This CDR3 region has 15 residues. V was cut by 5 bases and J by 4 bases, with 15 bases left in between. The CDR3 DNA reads TGTGCCAGCAGCCGCTTTTCGGGGTCCGGAAACACCATATATTTT. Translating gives CASSRFSGSGNTIYF.

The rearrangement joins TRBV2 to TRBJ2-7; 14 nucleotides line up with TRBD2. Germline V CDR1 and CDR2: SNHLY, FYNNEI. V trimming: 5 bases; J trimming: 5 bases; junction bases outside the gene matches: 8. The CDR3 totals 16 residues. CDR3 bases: TGTGCCAGCAGTCGACTAGCGGGGGGGGGATATAACGAGCAGTACTTC. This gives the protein CASSRLAGGGYNEQYF.

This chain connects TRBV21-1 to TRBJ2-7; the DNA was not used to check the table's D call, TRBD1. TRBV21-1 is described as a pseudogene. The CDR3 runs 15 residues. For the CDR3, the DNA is TGTGCCAGCAGCAAAGGCGACAGGAGACCCTACGAGCAGTACTTC. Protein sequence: CASSKGDRRPYEQYF.

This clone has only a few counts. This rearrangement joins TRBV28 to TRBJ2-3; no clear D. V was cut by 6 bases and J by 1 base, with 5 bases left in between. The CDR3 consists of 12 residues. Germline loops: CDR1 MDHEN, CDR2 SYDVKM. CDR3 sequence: CASSPGTDTQYF. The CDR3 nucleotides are TGTGCCAGCAGCCCCGGCACAGATACGCAGTATTTT.

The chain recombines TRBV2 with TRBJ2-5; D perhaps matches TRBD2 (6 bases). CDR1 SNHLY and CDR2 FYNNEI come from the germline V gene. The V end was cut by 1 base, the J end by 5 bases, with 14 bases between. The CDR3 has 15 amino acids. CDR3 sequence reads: CASSEEAARGETQYF. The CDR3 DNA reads TGTGCCAGCAGTGAAGAAGCTGCCCGGGGGGAGACCCAGTACTTC. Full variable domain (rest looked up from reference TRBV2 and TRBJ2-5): EPEVTQTPSHQVTQMGQEVILRCVPISNHLYFYWYRQILGQKVEFLVSFYNNEISEKSEIFDDQFSVERPDGSNFTLKIRSTKLEDSAMYFCASSEEAARGETQYFGPGTRLLVL.

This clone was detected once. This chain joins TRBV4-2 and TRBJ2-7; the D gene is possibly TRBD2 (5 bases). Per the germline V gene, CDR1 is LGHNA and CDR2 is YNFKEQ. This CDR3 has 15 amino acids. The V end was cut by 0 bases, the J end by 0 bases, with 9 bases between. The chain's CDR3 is CASSQEEGTSYEQYF. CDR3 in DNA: TGTGCCAGCAGCCAAGAAGAGGGCACCTCCTACGAGCAGTACTTC.

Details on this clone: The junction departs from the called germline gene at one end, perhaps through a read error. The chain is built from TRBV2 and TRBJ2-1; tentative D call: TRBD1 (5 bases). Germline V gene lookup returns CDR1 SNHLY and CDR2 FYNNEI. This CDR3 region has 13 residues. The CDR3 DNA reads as TGTGCCAGCAGTGTCCAGGGCTACAGTGAGCAGTTCTTC. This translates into CASSVQGYSEQFF.

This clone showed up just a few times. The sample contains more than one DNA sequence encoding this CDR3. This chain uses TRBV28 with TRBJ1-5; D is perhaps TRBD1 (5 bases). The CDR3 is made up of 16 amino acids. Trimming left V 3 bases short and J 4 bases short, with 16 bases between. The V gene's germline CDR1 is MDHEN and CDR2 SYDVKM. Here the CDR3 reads CASSFLPGKGNQPQHF. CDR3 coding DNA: TGTGCCAGCAGTTTTCTCCCAGGGAAGGGAAATCAGCCCCAGCATTTT. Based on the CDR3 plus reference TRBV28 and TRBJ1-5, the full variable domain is DVKVTQSSRYLVKRTGEKVFLECVQDMDHENMFWYRQDPGLGLRLIYFSYDVKMKEKGDIPEGYSVSREKKERFSLILESASTNQTSMYLCASSFLPGKGNQPQHFGDGTRLSIL.

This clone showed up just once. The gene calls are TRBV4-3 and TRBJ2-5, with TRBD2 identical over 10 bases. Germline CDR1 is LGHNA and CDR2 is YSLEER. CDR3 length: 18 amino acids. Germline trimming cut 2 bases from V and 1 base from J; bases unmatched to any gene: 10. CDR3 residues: CASSQRLAGTTVQETQYF. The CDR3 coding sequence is TGCGCCAGCAGCCAACGACTAGCGGGCACTACGGTCCAAGAGACCCAGTACTTC.

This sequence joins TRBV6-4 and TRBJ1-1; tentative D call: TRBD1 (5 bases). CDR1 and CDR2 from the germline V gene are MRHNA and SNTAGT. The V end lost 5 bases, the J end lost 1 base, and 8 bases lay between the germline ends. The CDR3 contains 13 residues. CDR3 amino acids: CASSLTGNTEAFF. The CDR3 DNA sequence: TGTGCCAGCAGTCTTACAGGGAACACTGAAGCTTTCTTT.

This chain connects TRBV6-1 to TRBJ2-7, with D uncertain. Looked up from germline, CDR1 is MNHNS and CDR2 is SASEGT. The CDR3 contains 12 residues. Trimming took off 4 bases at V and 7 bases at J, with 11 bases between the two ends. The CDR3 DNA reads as TGTGCCAGCAGTGGCGAGCGAGCAGAGCAGTACTTC. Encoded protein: CASSGERAEQYF.

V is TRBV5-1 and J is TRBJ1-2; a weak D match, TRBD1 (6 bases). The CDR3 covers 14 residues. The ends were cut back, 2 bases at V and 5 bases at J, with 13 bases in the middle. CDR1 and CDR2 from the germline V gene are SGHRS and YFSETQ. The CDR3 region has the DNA TGCGCCAGCAGCTTAGGGGACACGATTTATGGCTACACCTTC. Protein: CASSLGDTIYGYTF.